These T cell receptor beta chains were read from a single sample in a study of shared clonotypes between healthy human individuals. Using immunoSEQ multiplex PCR, the repertoire was profiled, and TCRdb retains in-frame clones only, with some absent. This sample yields hundreds of thousands of clones, of which 96% are seen a single time; approximately 0.3% belongs to the top ten. Sequencing was done on a sample of memory CD8+ T cells sorted from blood. All receptors come from a man aged 25 to 40 in good health. The CDR3 runs from the conserved cysteine through the conserved F or W. A D gene is named only where the DNA matches it firmly. Expanded clones are given a class, and other clones once, few, many or no size at all.

clone size,V gene,J gene,D gene,CDR3 DNA,CDR3 protein
-,TRBV5-1,TRBJ2-4,TRBD2,TGCGCCAGCAGCTCTACAGCGTTGGCGGGGGGCATTCAGTACTTC,CASSSTALAGGIQYF
-,TRBV19,TRBJ2-1,TRBD2,TGTGCCAGTAGGGGAGCGGGAGGTCCTGAGAATGAGCAGTTCTTC,CASRGAGGPENEQFF
-,TRBV10-3,TRBJ2-3,TRBD2,TGTGCCATCAAAAGCGGGAGGGCCCTAAGAGACACAGATACGCAGTATTTT,CAIKSGRALRDTDTQYF
-,TRBV30,TRBJ2-5,-,TGTGCCTGGAGTATAGGGAGCCAGTACCAAGAGACCCAGTACTTC,CAWSIGSQYQETQYF
-,TRBV10-3,TRBJ1-2,TRBD1,TGTGCCATCAGTGATCAGGGGGTAAACTATGGCTACACCTTC,CAISDQGVNYGYTF
-,TRBV25-1,TRBJ2-7,TRBD2,TGTGCCAGCAGTGAAGCAATGACTAGCGGGAGTGGCTACGAGCAGTACTTC,CASSEAMTSGSGYEQYF
-,TRBV5-4,TRBJ2-7,-,TGTGCCAGCAGGCCGCGGCCAGGCGGCTCCTACGAGCAGTACTTC,CASRPRPGGSYEQYF
-,TRBV6-1,TRBJ2-3,-,TGTGCCAGCAGTGAATCGGGCCACAAGGATACGCAGTATTTT,CASSESGHKDTQYF
-,TRBV7-3,TRBJ2-7,TRBD2,TGTGCCAGCAGCTTTCTAGCGGGAGTCTCCTACGAGCAGTACTTC,CASSFLAGVSYEQYF
-,TRBV25-1,TRBJ1-1,-,TGTGCCAGCAGTGAGAGAGTGGGCACTGAAGCTTTCTTT,CASSERVGTEAFF
once,TRBV11-3,TRBJ2-1,-,TGTGCCAGCAGCTTGGGGGGTGAACCTTACAATGAGCAGTTCTTC,CASSLGGEPYNEQFF
-,TRBV30,TRBJ1-2,TRBD1,TGTGCCTGGAGTGACCCGACAGGGCCCACCTTC,CAWSDPTGPTF
-,TRBV21-1,TRBJ1-2,-,TGTGCCAGCAGCAAAGTGGGAGGGGATGGCTACACCTTC,CASSKVGGDGYTF
-,TRBV6-5,TRBJ1-2,-,TGTGCCAGCAGTTACACTGGGAGCTCTGGCTACACCTTC,CASSYTGSSGYTF
-,TRBV25-1,TRBJ2-1,TRBD2,TGTGCCAGCAGTGAAAACGCCGGGACTAGCGGGCGGCGCAATGAGCAGTTCTTC,CASSENAGTSGRRNEQFF
-,TRBV5-1,TRBJ1-2,TRBD1,TGCGCCAGTTCTTTTTTGGACAGGGATGGCTACACCTTC,CASSFLDRDGYTF
-,TRBV28,TRBJ2-7,-,TGTGCCAGCAGTCCGCACCCAGGGTACGAGCAGTACTTC,CASSPHPGYEQYF
-,TRBV5-1,TRBJ1-1,-,TGCGCCAGCAGCCCCTCGGGAGAGAACACTGAAGCTTTCTTT,CASSPSGENTEAFF
-,TRBV6-5,TRBJ2-1,-,TGTGCCAGCAGTTACTCCCGGACCCTAAGTAATGAGCAGTTCTTC,CASSYSRTLSNEQFF
-,TRBV11-2,TRBJ2-1,TRBD2,TGTGCCAGCAGCGACGAAACTAGCGGGAGCTCCTACAATGAGCAGTTCTTC,CASSDETSGSSYNEQFF
-,TRBV20-1,TRBJ2-7,-,TGCAGTGCTAGAGATTTGGGGGAGCAGTACTTC,CSARDLGEQYF
-,TRBV11-1,TRBJ2-2,-,TGTGCCAGCAGCTTAAACGGGGGAAACACCGGGGAGCTGTTTTTT,CASSLNGGNTGELFF
-,TRBV27,TRBJ2-2,-,TGTGCCAGCACAAAGACTTCAGGGAACTACGGGGAGCTGTTTTTT,CASTKTSGNYGELFF
-,TRBV5-6,TRBJ1-1,-,TGTGCCAGCAGCTTGGGTTTTAGCGTTATACCTGAAGCTTTCTTT,CASSLGFSVIPEAFF
-,TRBV5-6,TRBJ2-7,TRBD2,TGTGCCAGCAGCCCCGCGGGAGGGGCCCCCTACTACGAGCAGTACTTC,CASSPAGGAPYYEQYF
-,TRBV15,TRBJ1-5,TRBD1,TGTGCCACCAGCCGACAGGGGAGCAATCAGCCCCAGCATTTT,CATSRQGSNQPQHF
-,TRBV6-1,TRBJ2-1,TRBD2,TGTGCCAGCAGTGATGGCGGGACTAGGAATGAGCAGTTCTTC,CASSDGGTRNEQFF
-,TRBV5-4,TRBJ2-7,-,TGTGCCAGCAGCTTGAAGGAGTCCTACGAGCAGTACTTC,CASSLKESYEQYF
-,TRBV5-4,TRBJ2-1,TRBD2,TGTGCCAGCAGCCCGGATCTAGCGGGAACCTCCTACAATGAGCAGTTCTTC,CASSPDLAGTSYNEQFF